This entry is about one T cell receptor (beta chain). This clonotype was recorded a few times. Its antigen target is currently unknown. No base-level quality is on record; no much larger clone is a single base apart. This specimen belongs to a study of T cells after yellow fever vaccination (dated 2019 in TCRdb). A note on the overall study: Libraries from fractions with low cell numbers were prepared with the SMART-Seq v4 Ultra Low Input RNA kit. Two healthy male donors, one aged 18 to 30 and one aged 30 to 40 years, made up the cohort. To follow T-cell clones before and after primary and booster YFV17D yellow fever vaccination, bulk TCR alpha and beta repertoires were sequenced over time. Blood was drawn at multiple timepoints before and after primary and secondary immunization, with bulk PBMC replicates and cell subsets isolated. The research as a whole found: A small fraction of clonotypes appeared in both the CD4 and CD8 compartments, likely as a result of convergent recombination. Compared with the primary T-cell response, the secondary T-cell response was weaker but faster, peaking on day 5 rather than day 15. Because only a couple of donors were included in the study, the extent to which the findings can be generalized is limited. Most clones expanded after primary vaccination were re-detected after the booster (almost 97% of CD4 and roughly 87% of CD8), suggesting broad memory maintenance. Computational filtering was required because FACS-sorted repertoires could contain abundant contaminating clonotypes from the bulk population.

Synthesis of TCR cDNA relied on 5'RACE template switching, a step that introduced a universal primer site along with unique molecular identifiers. Priming for cDNA synthesis came from both the TCR alpha and TCR beta constant segments. Library amplification involved two PCR steps, and the second step added sample barcodes and sequencing adapters. Sequencing of libraries was performed on Illumina HiSeq 2500 (2x100 bp) or NovaSeq (2x150 bp). The paper's processing steps were these. MIGEC was used to demultiplex reads and collapse the reads into UMI consensus sequences, and MiXCR was used for V(D)J alignment. Vaccine-responding clonotypes were identified with edgeR using replicate PBMC samples, with FDR below 0.01 and a log2 fold change above 5 up to day 15 being required. Each bulk clonotype was labeled CD4 or CD8 based on which sequenced repertoire, CD4 or CD8, contained the clonotype at higher abundance. Using fastp at Q25 and MiXCR, TCRdb reprocessed the public reads and kept productive beta chains. One record per CDR3 amino acid sequence lists the most common genes and DNA. For this entry, the V and J calls and clone size follow TCRdb and not the study's own pipeline. The sample yields under 300,000 distinct CDR3 sequences; 6% to 7.5% were counted once. The ten largest clones represent about 0.9% of the sample.

Taken with the paper, the label for treatment or condition translates to: live attenuated yellow fever vaccine strain. PBMCs were isolated from peripheral blood using a standard Ficoll-Paque protocol. CD4 and CD8 T-cell fractions were isolated with Dynabeads CD4 and CD8 positive selection kits. TriZol was used to extract RNA from bulk PBMCs, from CD4 and CD8 fractions, and from dextramer-positive and dextramer-negative fractions. Between the V and J ends, shortened by 5 bases and 1 base respectively, the junction contains 14 bases. There are 16 amino acids in the CDR3, from cysteine to phenylalanine inclusive. Only CDR3 DNA is held: 48 bases, read in frame from base 1.

The source was CD4+ T cells sorted from PBMCs, collected 15 days after the yellow fever booster vaccination. The rearrangement combines TRBV12-3 or TRBV12-4 with TRBJ2-2; the D gene is perhaps TRBD1, on 6 matching bases. The sequence was collected from a man aged 25 to 40 who received the YFV17D yellow fever vaccine. In nucleotide form, the sequence is TGTGCCAGCAGTCCTAGACAGGTCAGGAACACCGGGGAGCTGTTTTTT. This codes for CASSPRQVRNTGELFF.